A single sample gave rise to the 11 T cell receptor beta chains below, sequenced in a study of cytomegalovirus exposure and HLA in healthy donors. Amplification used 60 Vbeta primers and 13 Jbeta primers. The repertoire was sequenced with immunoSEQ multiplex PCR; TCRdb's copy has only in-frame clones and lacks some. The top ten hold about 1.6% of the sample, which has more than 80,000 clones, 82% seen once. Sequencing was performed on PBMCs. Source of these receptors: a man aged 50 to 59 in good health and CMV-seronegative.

CDR3 protein: CASREREGQPQHF. Written as DNA, the CDR3 is TGTGCCAGCCGAGAGAGGGAGGGACAGCCCCAGCATTTT. The chain recombines TRBV7-2 with TRBJ1-5; D not certain. Trimming took off 8 bases at V and 7 bases at J, with 15 bases between the two ends. The CDR3 extends over 13 amino acids. The germline V gene has CDR1 SGHTA and CDR2 FQGNSA.

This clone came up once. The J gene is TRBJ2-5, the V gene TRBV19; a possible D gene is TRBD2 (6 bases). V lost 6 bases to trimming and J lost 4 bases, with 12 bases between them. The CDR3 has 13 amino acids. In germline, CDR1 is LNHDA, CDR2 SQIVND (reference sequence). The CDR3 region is CASSGGRGETQYF. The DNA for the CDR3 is TGTGCCAGTAGCGGCGGGCGGGGAGAGACCCAGTACTTC. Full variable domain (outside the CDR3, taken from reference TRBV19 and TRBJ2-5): DGGITQSPKYLFRKEGQNVTLSCEQNLNHDAMYWYRQDPGQGLRLIYYSQIVNDFQKGDIAEGYSVSREKKESFPLTVTSAQKNPTAFYLCASSGGRGETQYFGPGTRLLVL.

The CDR3 reads CASSLRIGWRRAFF. In DNA form, the CDR3 reads TGTGCCAGCAGCTTGAGAATAGGTTGGAGACGGGCTTTCTTT. The genes are TRBV5-6 and TRBJ1-1; no clear D. There are 14 residues in the CDR3. V was pared by 1 base and J by 11 bases, with 18 bases between. Germline V gene lookup returns CDR1 SGHDT and CDR2 YYEEEE.

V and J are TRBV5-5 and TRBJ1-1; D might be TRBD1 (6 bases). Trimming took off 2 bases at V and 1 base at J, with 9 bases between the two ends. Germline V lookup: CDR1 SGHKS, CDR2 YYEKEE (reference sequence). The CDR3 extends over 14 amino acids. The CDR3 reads CASSFSGENTEAFF. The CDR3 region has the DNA TGTGCCAGCAGCTTCTCAGGGGAGAACACTGAAGCTTTCTTT.

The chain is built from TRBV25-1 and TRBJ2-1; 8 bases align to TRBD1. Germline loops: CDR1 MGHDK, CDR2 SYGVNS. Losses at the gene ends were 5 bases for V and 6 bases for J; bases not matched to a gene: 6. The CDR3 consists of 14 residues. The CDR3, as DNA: TGTGCCAGCAGTCAGGCAGGGGGCTTCAATGAGCAGTTCTTC. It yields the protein CASSQAGGFNEQFF.

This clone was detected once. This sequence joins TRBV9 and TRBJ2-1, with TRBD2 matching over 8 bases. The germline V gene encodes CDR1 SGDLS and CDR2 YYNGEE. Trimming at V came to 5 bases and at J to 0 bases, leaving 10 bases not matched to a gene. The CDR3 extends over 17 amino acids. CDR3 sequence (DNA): TGTGCCAGCAGTGAGAGTCTGGCGGGGGGCTCCTACAATGAGCAGTTCTTC. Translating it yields CASSESLAGGSYNEQFF.

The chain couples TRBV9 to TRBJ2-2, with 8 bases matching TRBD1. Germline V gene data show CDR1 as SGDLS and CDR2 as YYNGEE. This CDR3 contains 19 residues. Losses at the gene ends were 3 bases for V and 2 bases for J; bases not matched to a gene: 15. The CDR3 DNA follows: TGTGCCAGCAGCGCAAGCACCCTCCGGGACAGGATAAACACCGGGGAGCTGTTTTTT. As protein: CASSASTLRDRINTGELFF.

The CDR3 here is CASSMAGNTGELFF. CDR3 coding DNA: TGCGCCAGCAGCATGGCAGGGAACACCGGGGAGCTGTTTTTT. The gene calls are TRBV5-1 and TRBJ2-2; D call uncertain. Trimming removed 4 bases at V and 1 base at J, with 8 bases between. Germline V gives CDR1 SGHRS, CDR2 YFSETQ. The CDR3 length is 14 residues.

The CDR3 loop reads CASSWGTGSDTGELFF. The CDR3 region has the DNA TGCGCCAGCAGCTGGGGGACAGGGTCGGACACCGGGGAGCTGTTTTTT. The chain joins TRBV5-1 to TRBJ2-2; TRBD1 agrees at 9 bases. Per germline, CDR1 SGHRS and CDR2 YFSETQ. Germline trimming cut 3 bases from V and 3 bases from J; bases unmatched to any gene: 6. This CDR3 is 16 amino acids long.

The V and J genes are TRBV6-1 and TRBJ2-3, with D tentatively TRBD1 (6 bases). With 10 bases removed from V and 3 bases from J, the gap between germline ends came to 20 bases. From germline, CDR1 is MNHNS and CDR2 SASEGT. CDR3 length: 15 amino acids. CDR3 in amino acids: CATFKRGWGTDTQYF. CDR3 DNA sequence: TGTGCCACCTTCAAAAGGGGGTGGGGGACAGATACGCAGTATTTT.

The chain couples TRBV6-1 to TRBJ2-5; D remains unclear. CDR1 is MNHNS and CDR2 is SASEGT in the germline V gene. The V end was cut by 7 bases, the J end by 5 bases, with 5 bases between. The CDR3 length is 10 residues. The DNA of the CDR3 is TGTGCCAGCAATGCGGAGACCCAGTACTTC. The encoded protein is CASNAETQYF.